The present entry profiles one TCR beta chain with its context. Deletions cut 4 bases from V and 1 base from J, with 13 bases between. CDR3 size: 15 residues. Germline V lookup: CDR1 SGHNT, CDR2 YENEEA. The method was immunoSEQ multiplex PCR; TCRdb's version includes in-frame clones alone and lacks a portion of them. The sample holds 25,000 to 35,000 clones; roughly 89% are singletons and the top ten take about 0.78%. The data derive from a study of T cell changes during pregnancy in multiple sclerosis. The sample here was CD4+ T cells from peripheral blood mononuclear cells, taken in the second trimester of pregnancy. The chain employs TRBV11-3 and TRBJ1-1; D is possibly TRBD1 (6 bases). This receptor was obtained from a female donor with multiple sclerosis, enrolled in a pregnancy study. In nucleotides, the CDR3 is TGTGCCAGCAGCTCCTCCGGGACACAGAACACTGAAGCTTTCTTT. This translates into CASSSSGTQNTEAFF.